These T cell receptor beta chains were read from a single sample in a study of OX40 agonist ivuxolimab in advanced cancers. TCRdb keeps only in-frame clones here, not all; method: immunoSEQ multiplex PCR. The sample consists of some 42,000 clones, roughly nine tenths of them appearing once. The sequencing here drew on CD4+ or CD8+ T cells sorted from blood, taken in a trial of the OX40 agonist ivuxolimab. The receptors here all came from an adult with an advanced solid tumor such as melanoma, head and neck, liver or kidney cancer. The CDR3 runs from the conserved cysteine through the conserved F or W. D genes are given only for firm matches. Expanded clones are given a class, and other clones once, few, many or no size at all.

v_call,j_call,d_call,clone_size,cdr3_nt,cdr3_aa
TRBV18,TRBJ1-3,.,.,TGTGCCAGCTCACCAGTGGACCCGGCTCAGGGAAGCTCTGGAAACACCATATATTTT,CASSPVDPAQGSSGNTIYF
TRBV28,TRBJ1-5,.,.,TGTGCCAGCAGCCCTGGCGGACAGCCCCAGCATTTT,CASSPGGQPQHF
TRBV7-8,TRBJ2-4,.,.,TGTGCCAGCAGCTTAGGTGGGCCTGCCAAAAACATTCAGTACTTC,CASSLGGPAKNIQYF
TRBV18,TRBJ1-2,.,.,TGTGCCAGCTCACCATCGGGTGGCCAGCAGAACTATGGCTACACCTTC,CASSPSGGQQNYGYTF
TRBV4-1,TRBJ1-1,.,medium-sized,TGCGCCAGCAGCCAAGTGGATTTAGGGTGGGTGCGCACTGAAGCTTTCTTT,CASSQVDLGWVRTEAFF
TRBV19,TRBJ2-1,TRBD2,once,TGTGCCAGTAGGGCCGGGACTAGCGGGAGGGCAAACAATGAGCAGTTCTTC,CASRAGTSGRANNEQFF
TRBV18,TRBJ2-1,.,.,TGTGCCAGCTCACAGGCAGGGGGGACCTACAATGAGCAGTTCTTC,CASSQAGGTYNEQFF
TRBV4-3,TRBJ2-3,.,.,TGCGCCAGCAGCCAAGAAGCGGATCCGGGCACAGATACGCAGTATTTT,CASSQEADPGTDTQYF
TRBV6-6,TRBJ2-7,TRBD1,.,TGTGCCAGCAGTTACCCGGGACAGGGATCCTACGAGCAGTACTTC,CASSYPGQGSYEQYF
TRBV5-4,TRBJ1-3,.,.,TGTGCCAGCAGCTTGGACATCTCTGGAAACACCATATATTTT,CASSLDISGNTIYF
TRBV12-5,TRBJ1-1,.,medium-sized,TGTGCTAGTGGTTTGGAGGGGAACACTGAAGCTTTCTTT,CASGLEGNTEAFF
TRBV28,TRBJ1-2,TRBD1,.,TGTGCCAGCAGTTCTGGACAGGGGGTACAGAATGGCTACACCTTC,CASSSGQGVQNGYTF
TRBV11-1,TRBJ2-2,.,.,TGTGCCAGCAGCTTAGACGTAGGAACCGGGGAGCTGTTTTTT,CASSLDVGTGELFF